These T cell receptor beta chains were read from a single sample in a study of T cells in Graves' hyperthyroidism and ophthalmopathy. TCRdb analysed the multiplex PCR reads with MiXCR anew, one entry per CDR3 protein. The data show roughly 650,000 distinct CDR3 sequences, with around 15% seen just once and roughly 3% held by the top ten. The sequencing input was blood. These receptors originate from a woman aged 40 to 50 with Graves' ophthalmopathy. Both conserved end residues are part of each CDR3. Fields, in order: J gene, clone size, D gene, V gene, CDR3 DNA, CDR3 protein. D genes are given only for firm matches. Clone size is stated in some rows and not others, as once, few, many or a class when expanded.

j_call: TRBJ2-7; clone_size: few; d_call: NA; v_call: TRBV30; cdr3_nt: TGTGCCTGGAGTATACAGAGCTCCTACGAGCAGTACTTC; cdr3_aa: CAWSIQSSYEQYF
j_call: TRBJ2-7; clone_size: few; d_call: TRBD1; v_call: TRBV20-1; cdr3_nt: TGCAGTGGCACCGGACAGGACGAGCAGTACTTC; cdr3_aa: CSGTGQDEQYF
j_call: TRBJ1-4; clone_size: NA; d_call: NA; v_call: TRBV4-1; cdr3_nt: TGCGCCAGCAGCCAAGAAGTTGAAAAACTGTTTTTT; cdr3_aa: CASSQEVEKLFF
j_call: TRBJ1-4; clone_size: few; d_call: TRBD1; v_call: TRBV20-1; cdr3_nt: TGCAGTGCTAGACGTACAGGGGTCTCTAATGAAAAACTGTTTTTT; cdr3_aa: CSARRTGVSNEKLFF
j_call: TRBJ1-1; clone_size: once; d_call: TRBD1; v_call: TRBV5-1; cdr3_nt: TGCGCCAGCAGCTGGACAGGGCGAGACACTGGAGCTTTCTTT; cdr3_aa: CASSWTGRDTGAFF
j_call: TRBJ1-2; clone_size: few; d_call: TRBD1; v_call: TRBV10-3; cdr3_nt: TGTGCCATCCAATCATCAGGGGGAGAGGGCTACACCTTC; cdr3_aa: CAIQSSGGEGYTF
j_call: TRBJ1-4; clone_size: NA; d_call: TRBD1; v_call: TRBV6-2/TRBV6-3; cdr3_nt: TGTGCCAGCAGGCGAACGACAGGGAAAGAAAAACTGTTTTTT; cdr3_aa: CASRRTTGKEKLFF
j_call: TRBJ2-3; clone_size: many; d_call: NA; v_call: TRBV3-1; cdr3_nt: TGTGCCAGCAGCCATATTCCGGGACAGCAGTATTTT; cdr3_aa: CASSHIPGQQYF
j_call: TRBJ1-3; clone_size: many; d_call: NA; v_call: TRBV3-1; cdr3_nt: TGTGCCAGCAGCCAATACCGACAGCGTGGAAACACCATATATTTT; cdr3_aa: CASSQYRQRGNTIYF
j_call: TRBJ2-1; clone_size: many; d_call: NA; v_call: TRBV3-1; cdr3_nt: TGTGCCAGCAGCCAAGTCCTAGCCAATGAGCAGTTCTTC; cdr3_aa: CASSQVLANEQFF
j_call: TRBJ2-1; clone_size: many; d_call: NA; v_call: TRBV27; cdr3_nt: TGTGCCAGCAGTACGTGGACAGCTTACAATGAGCAGTTCTTC; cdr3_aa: CASSTWTAYNEQFF
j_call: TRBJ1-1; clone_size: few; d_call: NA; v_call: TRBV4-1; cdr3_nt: TGCGCCAGCAGCCAAGATCTAGTTCGGAGGGGTGAAGCTTTCTTT; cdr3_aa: CASSQDLVRRGEAFF
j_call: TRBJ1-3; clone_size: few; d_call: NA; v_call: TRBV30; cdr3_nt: TGTGCCTGGAGTCTATGGGAAACTGGAAACACCATATATTTT; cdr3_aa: CAWSLWETGNTIYF
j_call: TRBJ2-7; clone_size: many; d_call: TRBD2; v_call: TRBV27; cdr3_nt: TGTGCCAGCAGTTTAACAGGGCGGCTAGCGGGCCACTACGAGCAGTACTTC; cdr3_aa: CASSLTGRLAGHYEQYF
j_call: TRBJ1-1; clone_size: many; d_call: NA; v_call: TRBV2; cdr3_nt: TGTGCCAGCAGCGTCAGAATAAGGGGGACTGAAGCTTTCTTT; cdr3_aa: CASSVRIRGTEAFF
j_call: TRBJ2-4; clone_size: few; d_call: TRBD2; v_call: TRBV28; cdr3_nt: TGTGCCAGCCGGACCCCTCAAGGCGGGGGGGCCAAAAACATTCAGTACTTC; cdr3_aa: CASRTPQGGGAKNIQYF
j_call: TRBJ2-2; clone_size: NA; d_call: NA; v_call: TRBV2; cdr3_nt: TGTGCCAGCAGTGAATCGGGTAGCTATGCCGGGGAGCTGTTTTTT; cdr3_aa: CASSESGSYAGELFF
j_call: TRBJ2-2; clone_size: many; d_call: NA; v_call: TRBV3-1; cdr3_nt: TGTGCCAGCAGCCAAGAAGTTCAGGGCCCTCTCACCGGGGAGCTGTTTTTT; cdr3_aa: CASSQEVQGPLTGELFF
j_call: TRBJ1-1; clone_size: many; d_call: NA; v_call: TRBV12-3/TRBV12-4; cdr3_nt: TGTGCCATCAGGACGATTGGTCTGAACACTGAAGCTTTCTTT; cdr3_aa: CAIRTIGLNTEAFF
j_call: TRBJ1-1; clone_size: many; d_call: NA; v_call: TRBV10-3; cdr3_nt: TGTGCCATCAGTGAGAGACACTCATTGAGCTTGGATTTCTTT; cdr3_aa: CAISERHSLSLDFF
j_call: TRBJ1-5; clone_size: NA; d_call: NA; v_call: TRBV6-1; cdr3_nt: TGTGCCAGCGCGGGATATAGCAATCAGCCCCAGCATTTT; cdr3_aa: CASAGYSNQPQHF
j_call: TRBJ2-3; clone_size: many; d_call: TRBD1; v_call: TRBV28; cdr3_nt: TGTGCCAGCAGTTTGCCCGGACAGGGCACAGATACGCAGTATTTT; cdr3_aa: CASSLPGQGTDTQYF
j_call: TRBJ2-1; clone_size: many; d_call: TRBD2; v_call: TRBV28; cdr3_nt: TGTGCCAGCAGTCTCCCCGCTAGCGGGAGGTTGTACGATGAGCAGTTCTTC; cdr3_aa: CASSLPASGRLYDEQFF
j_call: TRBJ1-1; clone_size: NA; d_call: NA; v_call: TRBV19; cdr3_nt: TGTGCCACACAGGGTTTAACTGAAGCTTTCTTT; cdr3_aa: CATQGLTEAFF
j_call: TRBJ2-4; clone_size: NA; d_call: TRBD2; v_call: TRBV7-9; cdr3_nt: TGTGCCAGCAGCCCCGGAGGCGGGGGTGGAAACATTCAGTACTTC; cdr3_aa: CASSPGGGGGNIQYF
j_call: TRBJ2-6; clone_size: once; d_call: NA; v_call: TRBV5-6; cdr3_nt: TGTGCCAGCAGCTTGGCCCAAGGGTACGCTGGGGCCAACGTCCTGACTTTC; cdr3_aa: CASSLAQGYAGANVLTF
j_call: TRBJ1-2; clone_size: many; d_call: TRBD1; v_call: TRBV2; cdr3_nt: TGTGCCAGCAGTGAAGCGACAGGGGGGTCCTATGGCTACACCTTC; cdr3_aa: CASSEATGGSYGYTF
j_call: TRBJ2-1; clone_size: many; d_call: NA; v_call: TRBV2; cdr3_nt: TGTGCCAGCAGCAACCAGGTTGGTGGTTTGAATGAGCAGTTCTTC; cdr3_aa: CASSNQVGGLNEQFF
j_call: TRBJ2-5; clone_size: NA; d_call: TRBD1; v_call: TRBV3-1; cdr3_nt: TGTGCCAGCAGGGGTGACAGGGGGTGGGTAGAGACCCAGTGCTTC; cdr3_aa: CASRGDRGWVETQCF
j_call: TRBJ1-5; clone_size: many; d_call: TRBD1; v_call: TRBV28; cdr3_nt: TGTGCCAGCAGTCAGGACAGGGTGGCCTGGCAGCCCCAGCATTTT; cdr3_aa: CASSQDRVAWQPQHF
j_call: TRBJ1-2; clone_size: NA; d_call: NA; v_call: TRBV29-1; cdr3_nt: TGCAGCGTTGCTGGGGGGATTGAGGGCTACACCTTC; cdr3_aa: CSVAGGIEGYTF
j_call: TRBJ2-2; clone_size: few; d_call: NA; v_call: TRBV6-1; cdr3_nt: TGTGCCAGCAGTGCGAGATATAACACCGGGGAGCTGTTTTTT; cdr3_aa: CASSARYNTGELFF
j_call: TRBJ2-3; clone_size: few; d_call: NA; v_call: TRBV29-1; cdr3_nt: TGCAGCGTCGGGAGACTAGGGGCTAGCACAGATACGCAGTATTTT; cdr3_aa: CSVGRLGASTDTQYF
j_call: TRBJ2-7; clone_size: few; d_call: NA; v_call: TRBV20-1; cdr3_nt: TGCAGTGCTAGAGTTTCGGGACATCCGATCGTTGGTGCCGAGCAGTACTTC; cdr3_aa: CSARVSGHPIVGAEQYF
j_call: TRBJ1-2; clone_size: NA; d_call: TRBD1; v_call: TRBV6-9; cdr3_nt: TGTGCCAGCCTTTCCTGGGACAGTCCCCAGGTCGGCTACACCTTC; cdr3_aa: CASLSWDSPQVGYTF
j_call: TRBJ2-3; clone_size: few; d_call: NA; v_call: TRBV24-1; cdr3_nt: TGTGCCACCAGCGGAGGCCCCCCGGCGACGCAGTATTTT; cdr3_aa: CATSGGPPATQYF
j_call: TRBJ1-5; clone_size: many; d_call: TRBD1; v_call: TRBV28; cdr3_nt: TGTGCCAGCAGTCCCGCCCAGGGGGGCAATCAGCCCCAGCATTTT; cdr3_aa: CASSPAQGGNQPQHF
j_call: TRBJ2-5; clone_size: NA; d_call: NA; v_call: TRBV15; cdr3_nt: TGTGCCACCAGCAGAGACAGGGGAAAAGAGACCCAGTACTTC; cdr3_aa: CATSRDRGKETQYF
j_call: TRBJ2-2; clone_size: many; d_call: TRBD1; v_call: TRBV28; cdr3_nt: TGTGCCAGCAGTTCTATAGGACAGGGGGCGATGAGGGAGCTGTTTTTT; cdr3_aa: CASSSIGQGAMRELFF
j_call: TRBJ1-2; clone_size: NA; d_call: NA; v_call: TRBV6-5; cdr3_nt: TGTGCCAGCAGTTACTCGGGACACCGGGCACCTGGGGGCTACACCTTC; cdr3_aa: CASSYSGHRAPGGYTF
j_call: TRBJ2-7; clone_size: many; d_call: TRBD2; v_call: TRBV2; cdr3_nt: TGTGCCAGCAGTAACGGGGGGTTCGGGACGACCTACGAGCAGTACTTC; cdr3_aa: CASSNGGFGTTYEQYF
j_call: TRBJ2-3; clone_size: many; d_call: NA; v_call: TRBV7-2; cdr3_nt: TGTGCCAGCAGCTTAGTGGGGGGGGGGCCTCCAGATACGCAGTATTTT; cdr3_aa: CASSLVGGGPPDTQYF
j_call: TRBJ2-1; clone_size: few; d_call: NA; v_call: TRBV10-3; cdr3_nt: TGTGCCATCAGTGATGGGGGGCTGGTCTACAATGAGCAGTTCTTC; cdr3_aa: CAISDGGLVYNEQFF
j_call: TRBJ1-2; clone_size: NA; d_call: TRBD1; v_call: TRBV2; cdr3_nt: TGTGCCAGAACCCGACAGGGAGGCTATGGCTACACCTTC; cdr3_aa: CARTRQGGYGYTF
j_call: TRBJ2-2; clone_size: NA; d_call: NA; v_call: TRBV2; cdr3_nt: TGTGCCAGCAGTGCGGATTCGGGTGCTTGGACTATCAAGAACACCGGGGAGCTGTTTTTT; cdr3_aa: CASSADSGAWTIKNTGELFF
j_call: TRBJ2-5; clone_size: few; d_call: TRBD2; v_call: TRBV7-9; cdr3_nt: TGTGCAACAACTAGCGGGTATCAAGAGACCCAGTACTTC; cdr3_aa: CATTSGYQETQYF